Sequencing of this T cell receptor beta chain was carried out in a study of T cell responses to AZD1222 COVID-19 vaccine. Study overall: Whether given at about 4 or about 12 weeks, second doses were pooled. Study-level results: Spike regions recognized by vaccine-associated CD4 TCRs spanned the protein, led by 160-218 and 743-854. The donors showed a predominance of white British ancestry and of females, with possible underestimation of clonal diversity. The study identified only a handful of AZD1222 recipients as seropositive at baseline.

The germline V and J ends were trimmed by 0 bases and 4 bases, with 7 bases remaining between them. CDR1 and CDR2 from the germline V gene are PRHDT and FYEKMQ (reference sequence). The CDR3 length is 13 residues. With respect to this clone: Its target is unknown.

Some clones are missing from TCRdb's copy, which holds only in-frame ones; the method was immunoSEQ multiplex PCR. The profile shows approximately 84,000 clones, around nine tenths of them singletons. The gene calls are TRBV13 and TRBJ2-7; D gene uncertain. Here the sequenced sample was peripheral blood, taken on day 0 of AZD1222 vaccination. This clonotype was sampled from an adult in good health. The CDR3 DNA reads TGTGCCAGCAGCTTAGGTGGGCGGTACGAGCAGTACTTC. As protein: CASSLGGRYEQYF. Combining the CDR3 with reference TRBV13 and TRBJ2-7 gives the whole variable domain AAGVIQSPRHLIKEKRETATLKCYPIPRHDTVYWYQQGPGQDPQFLISFYEKMQSDKGSIPDRFSAQQFSDYHSELNMSSLELGDSALYFCASSLGGRYEQYFGPGTRLTVT.